This is a list of T cell receptor beta chains from one sample in a study of T cells in Graves' hyperthyroidism and ophthalmopathy. TCRdb reprocessed the multiplex PCR reads via MiXCR and lists one record per CDR3 protein. This table has more than 650,000 distinct CDR3 sequences, 13% to 15% appearing once. Sequencing was done on a sample of blood. The receptor set was obtained from a woman younger than 35 with Graves' hyperthyroidism. The CDR3 runs from the conserved cysteine through the conserved F or W. The order of the fields is V gene, clone size, D gene, J gene, CDR3 DNA, CDR3 protein. D genes are given only for firm matches. Some rows mark clone size as missing; the rest say once, few, many or name a class of expanded clone.

TRBV7-2	.	.	TRBJ2-1	TGTGCCAGCAGCTTAGCCCTGGGGGGACTTACGGTGGGTGAGCAGTTCTTC	CASSLALGGLTVGEQFF
TRBV11-1	.	.	TRBJ2-5	TGTGCCAGCAGCTTAACAGGGAGCACCCAAGAGACCCAGTACTTC	CASSLTGSTQETQYF
TRBV18	.	.	TRBJ2-3	TGTGCCAGCTCACCCTTCGCGGGATTCACAGATACGCAGTATTTT	CASSPFAGFTDTQYF
TRBV25-1	.	.	TRBJ2-7	TGTGCCAGCAGTGATCCGGTCTACTCCTACGAGCAGTACTTC	CASSDPVYSYEQYF
TRBV28	many	TRBD2	TRBJ2-1	TGTGCCAGCACCTGGGGTCTAGCGGGAGTCAATGAGCAGTTCTTC	CASTWGLAGVNEQFF
TRBV10-3	many	TRBD2	TRBJ2-7	TGTGCCATCAGCGGGACTAGCGGAACCTACGAGCAGTACTTC	CAISGTSGTYEQYF
TRBV11-1	many	.	TRBJ1-1	TGTGCCAGCTGGGGGGGCGTGGGCACTGAAGCTTTCTTT	CASWGGVGTEAFF
TRBV19	few	TRBD2	TRBJ2-1	TGTGCCAGTAGTATGCGGACTAGCGGGAGCGGCAATGAGCAGTTCTTC	CASSMRTSGSGNEQFF
TRBV11-2	few	TRBD1	TRBJ1-3	TGTGCCAGCAGCCGCATTGACAGGGCTGGAAACACCATATATTTT	CASSRIDRAGNTIYF
TRBV28	many	.	TRBJ1-2	TGTGCCAGCAGTTTTAGGGGCGCAAACTATGGCTACACCTTC	CASSFRGANYGYTF
TRBV28	few	.	TRBJ2-1	TGTGCCAGCAGCACCCGTGGCGATAGCTCCTACAATGAGCAGTTCTTC	CASSTRGDSSYNEQFF
TRBV5-6	many	TRBD2	TRBJ2-7	TGTGCCAGCAGCTGGACTAGCGGGAGACTTCCCCACGAGCAGTACTTC	CASSWTSGRLPHEQYF
TRBV19	.	.	TRBJ1-1	TGTGCCAGTAACGGTGCGTTGTATGCTGAAGCTTTCTTT	CASNGALYAEAFF
TRBV7-9	few	.	TRBJ2-7	TGTGCCAGCAGCTACCAGGACCCCGGCGAGCAGTACTTC	CASSYQDPGEQYF
TRBV11-2	once	.	TRBJ2-3	TGTGCCAGTAGTATCGGATACGGACAGATCACAGATACGCAGTATTTT	CASSIGYGQITDTQYF
TRBV7-9	many	.	TRBJ2-5	TGTGCCAGCAGCTTAGCGTCGGAGACCCAGTACTTC	CASSLASETQYF
TRBV20-1	many	TRBD1	TRBJ1-5	TGCAGTGCTAGCCCGACAGGGATTCGCAATCAGCCCCAGCATTTT	CSASPTGIRNQPQHF
TRBV19	.	.	TRBJ2-1	TGTGCCAGTAGCATGTACAACAATGAGCAGTTCTTC	CASSMYNNEQFF
TRBV5-5	few	TRBD2	TRBJ2-2	TGTGCCAGCAGCAGGAGGGAGGGCAGCGACGGGGAGCTGTTTTTT	CASSRREGSDGELFF
TRBV20-1	.	.	TRBJ2-1	TGCAGTGCTAGCCCGGGGTTAGGATTGGAGCAGTTCTTC	CSASPGLGLEQFF
TRBV4-2	few	TRBD1	TRBJ1-6	TGTGCCAGCAGCCAAGGGGACAGCGAGGGTTCACCCCTCCACTTT	CASSQGDSEGSPLHF
TRBV7-9	.	.	TRBJ2-2	TGCGCCAGCAGCTTGCAGAGCGCCGGGGAGCTGTTTTTT	CASSLQSAGELFF
TRBV19	.	.	TRBJ1-2	TGTGCCAGCCACCGAGGCTACACCTTC	CASHRGYTF
TRBV28	many	.	TRBJ2-7	TGTGCCAGCAGCCCAACCTCTTGGGTCTACGAGCAGTACTTC	CASSPTSWVYEQYF
TRBV6-5	.	TRBD2	TRBJ2-7	TGTGCCAGCAGTTTCCTCGGGACTAGCGGGAGAAGTGAGCAGTACTTC	CASSFLGTSGRSEQYF
TRBV6-1	few	.	TRBJ2-7	TGTGCCAGCAGCTCTCCCCAGGGCTACCCAAGGCACGAGCAGTACTTC	CASSSPQGYPRHEQYF
TRBV30	few	TRBD2	TRBJ2-7	TGTGCCTGGACTTTAGCGGGAGCAGATTACGAGCAGTACTTC	CAWTLAGADYEQYF
TRBV5-8	.	.	TRBJ1-5	TGTGCCAGCAGCTTTTTGAGGGAGGCTCAGCCCCAGCATTTT	CASSFLREAQPQHF